This T cell receptor (beta chain) was profiled in a study of regulatory T cells in long-lasting Graves disease. Study summary: Graves' patients, newly diagnosed, had taken antithyroid drugs under 3 months.

The time point here: newly diagnosed GD, antithyroid drugs for less than 3 months. PBMC RNA served as the TCR library source. This CDR3 region has 15 residues. The germline gives CDR1 LGHDT, CDR2 YNNKEL (reference sequence). Trimming took 4 bases from V and 0 from J, leaving 11 bases between them. CDR3 regions were amplified by Arm-PCR using iRepertoire HTBI primers to build TCR beta libraries. TCRdb re-called the multiplex PCR reads with MiXCR, one entry per CDR3 protein. The data show more than 450,000 distinct CDR3 sequences, about 12% seen once. This sample was shared with a second study, whose subject was T cells in Graves' hyperthyroidism and ophthalmopathy. According to that study: The HTBI primer set was used in a first-round RT-PCR of the TCR CDR3. Most clonotypes expanded in the thyroid (above 0.001) were also present in blood.

The chain employs TRBV3-1 and TRBJ2-3; D unclear. Sample: peripheral blood mononuclear cells (PBMCs), taken at new diagnosis, from a patient treated with antithyroid drugs. The receptor was isolated from a woman aged 25 to 39 with Graves disease. Here the CDR3 reads CASSRTGSSTDTQYF. DNA for the CDR3: TGTGCCAGCAGCCGGACGGGTTCGAGCACAGATACGCAGTATTTT.